What follows are 22 T cell receptor beta chains derived from one specimen sequenced in a study of CD8 T cells in ankylosing spondylitis. General observations from the study: Among TCR beta sequences, a motif of roughly 8 highly homologous variants appeared characteristic of ankylosing spondylitis blood.

These receptors' antigens are unknown. TCRdb reprocessed the 5' RACE reads with MiXCR, giving one entry per CDR3 protein. The sample holds 650,000 to 800,000 distinct CDR3 sequences, 19% seen once. What was sequenced was blood, either unsorted or a sorted T cell fraction (not recorded which). Source of these receptors: a male donor with ankylosing spondylitis.

Only a few counts were recorded for this clonotype. This chain joins TRBV6-1 and TRBJ2-7, with TRBD1 matching 7 bases. The CDR3 is made up of 15 amino acids. With V trimmed by 1 base and J by 2 bases, 5 bases remained unmatched. Germline assignment: CDR1 MNHNS and CDR2 SASEGT. The CDR3 is CASSEGGTAAYEQYF. CDR3 sequence (DNA): TGTGCCAGCAGTGAAGGAGGGACAGCCGCCTACGAGCAGTACTTC.

The V call is TRBV2, the J call TRBJ2-1; D is undetermined. Germline loops: CDR1 SNHLY, CDR2 FYNNEI. V was clipped by 2 bases and J by 9 bases, with 11 bases between them. This CDR3 region has 13 residues. DNA for the CDR3: TGTGCCAGCAGTGAACTGAAGATGGGTGAGCAGTTCTTC. It yields the protein CASSELKMGEQFF.

This clonotype showed up just a few times. The rearrangement links TRBV3-1 to TRBJ2-3; D is uncertain. Looked up from germline, CDR1 is LGHDT and CDR2 is YNNKEL (reference sequence). Trimming left V 4 bases short and J 1 base short, with 15 bases between. This CDR3 spans 16 amino acids. CDR3 sequence: CASSLAGDEGTDTQYF. In nucleotides, the CDR3 is TGTGCCAGCAGCCTCGCAGGAGACGAGGGCACAGATACGCAGTATTTT.

This clonotype has more than one count but fewer than ten. The J gene is TRBJ1-1, the V gene TRBV12-3 or TRBV12-4; TRBD1 matches at 8 bases. The V and J ends lost 1 base and 12 bases, in that order; junction bases with no gene match: 10. The CDR3 covers 14 residues. CDR3 protein: CASSLELAGGESFF. CDR3 in DNA: TGTGCCAGCAGTTTAGAGTTGGCAGGGGGCGAGTCTTTCTTT.

This clonotype was picked up a small number of times. The chain links TRBV7-3 to TRBJ2-3; 8 bases agree with TRBD2. With V trimmed by 1 base and J by 3 bases, 6 bases remained unmatched. Germline loops: CDR1 SGHTA, CDR2 FQGTGA. This CDR3 is built from 16 residues. As DNA, the CDR3 is TGTGCCAGCAGCTTAAATGGAGCGGGAGTAACAGATACGCAGTATTTT. Protein: CASSLNGAGVTDTQYF.

The V gene is TRBV10-3, the J gene TRBJ1-2; 8 bases agree with TRBD1. Germline V gene sequence: CDR1 ENHRY, CDR2 SYGVKD. V was pared by 2 bases and J by 4 bases, with 3 bases of the junction left unmatched. This CDR3 is built from 14 residues. For the CDR3, the DNA is TGTGCCATCAGTGAGGGGACAGGAACCTATGGCTACACCTTC. It is translated as CAISEGTGTYGYTF.

The chain uses TRBV6-2 or TRBV6-3 and TRBJ2-7; the match to TRBD2 covers 9 bases. From germline, CDR1 is MNHEY and CDR2 SVGEGT. This CDR3 has 16 residues. The V gene end was trimmed by 8 bases and the J gene end by 4 bases; junction bases not matched to a gene: 15. The chain's CDR3 is CASLVWSSGGPYEQYF. The CDR3 DNA is TGTGCCAGCCTCGTATGGAGTAGCGGGGGACCGTACGAGCAGTACTTC.

CDR3: CAWSVSGGSEQYF. Written as DNA, the CDR3 is TGTGCCTGGAGTGTGTCCGGGGGTTCCGAGCAGTACTTC. This sequence joins TRBV30 and TRBJ2-7, with D possibly matching TRBD2 (6 bases). CDR1 and CDR2 from the germline V gene are GTSNPN and SVGIG (reference sequence). Trimming shortened V by 0 bases and J by 6 bases, and 12 bases separated the two germline ends. This CDR3 has 13 amino acids.

The sample holds a few counts of this clonotype. The chain joins TRBV12-3 or TRBV12-4 to TRBJ2-5; D not resolved. The CDR3 runs to 14 residues. V was trimmed by 6 bases and J by 2 bases, leaving 13 bases between them. The CDR3 loop reads CASSHSTAQETQYF. CDR3 sequence (DNA): TGTGCCAGCAGCCACTCCACCGCGCAAGAGACCCAGTACTTC.

This clonotype was counted a few times. This chain connects TRBV5-1 to TRBJ2-1, with 8 bases that match TRBD1. Per germline, CDR1 SGHRS and CDR2 YFSETQ. With V trimmed by 4 bases and J by 7 bases, 7 bases remained unmatched. The CDR3 has 14 residues. CDR3 DNA: TGCGCCAGCAGCACCGGACAGGGTGCTAATGAGCAGTTCTTC. Protein: CASSTGQGANEQFF.

The chain carries TRBV20-1 and TRBJ1-5; TRBD1 matches 10 bases. Germline V lookup: CDR1 DFQATT, CDR2 SNEGSKA (reference sequence). V dropped 6 bases and J dropped 7; count of bases not matched to a gene: 6. The CDR3 covers 13 residues. The CDR3: CSARTGGGQPQHF. CDR3 DNA: TGCAGTGCGCGGACAGGGGGAGGACAGCCCCAGCATTTT.

J is TRBJ2-5 and V is TRBV4-2; D is ambiguous. V was clipped by 6 bases and J by 2 bases, with 10 bases between them. Germline V gene lookup returns CDR1 LGHNA and CDR2 YNFKEQ. This CDR3 comprises 13 residues. CDR3 sequence reads: CASSSVEQETQYF. CDR3 DNA: TGTGCCAGCAGTTCAGTGGAGCAAGAGACCCAGTACTTC.

The chain combines TRBV10-3 with TRBJ2-1; possibly TRBD1 for D (5 bases). V dropped 6 bases and J dropped 0 bases, with 12 bases sitting between them. The CDR3 runs 15 residues. The germline CDR1 and CDR2 sequences are ENHRY and SYGVKD. In DNA, the CDR3 is TGTGCCATCAGGGACAACGTGGCCTCCTACAATGAGCAGTTCTTC. Protein: CAIRDNVASYNEQFF.

This clonotype was picked up a small number of times. The gene calls are TRBV2 and TRBJ1-1, with 8 positions matching TRBD1. The CDR3 loop spans 14 amino acids. CDR1 and CDR2 from the germline V gene are SNHLY and FYNNEI. Trimming took 7 bases from V and 4 from J; bases not matched to a gene: 8. DNA for the CDR3: TGTGCCAGCATCGTCTCAGGGGGCTCCACTGAAGCTTTCTTT. It encodes CASIVSGGSTEAFF. The full variable domain, rest sourced from reference TRBV2 and TRBJ1-1, is EPEVTQTPSHQVTQMGQEVILRCVPISNHLYFYWYRQILGQKVEFLVSFYNNEISEKSEIFDDQFSVERPDGSNFTLKIRSTKLEDSAMYFCASIVSGGSTEAFFGQGTRLTVV.

In regard to this clonotype: At one boundary the junction diverges from the germline segment, which might be a read error. The chain joins TRBV12-3 or TRBV12-4 to TRBJ2-5; D is unresolved. The CDR3 has 17 amino acids. CDR3 DNA sequence: TGTGCCCGCAGTTTAGGTTTAACGGTCCTGTACCAAGAGACCCAGTACTTC. Protein: CARSLGLTVLYQETQYF.

This chain joins TRBV29-1 and TRBJ2-3; D might be TRBD2 (6 bases). Germline loops: CDR1 SQVTM, CDR2 ANQGSEA. The V gene lost 1 base and the J gene lost 4 bases, with 21 bases spanning the gap. The CDR3 spans 17 residues. CDR3 residues: CSVEGMVGEATPDTQYF. The DNA for the CDR3 is TGCAGCGTTGAAGGGATGGTGGGGGAGGCCACCCCAGATACGCAGTATTTT.

This chain uses TRBV27 with TRBJ1-2; D gene uncertain. The V gene lost 0 bases and the J gene lost 0 bases, with 11 bases spanning the gap. This CDR3 is built from 16 residues. The V gene's germline CDR1 is MNHEY and CDR2 SMNVEV (reference sequence). CDR3 nucleotide sequence: TGTGCCAGCAGTTTATCCCAAGACACAGCTAACTATGGCTACACCTTC. Its translation is CASSLSQDTANYGYTF.

In its sample, this clonotype was seen a few times. This rearrangement joins TRBV4-3 to TRBJ2-1; 9 bases match TRBD2. The ends lost 0 bases at V and 2 bases at J; junction bases unmatched: 5. This CDR3 comprises 17 residues. Germline assignment: CDR1 LGHNA and CDR2 YSLEER. The CDR3 DNA reads TGCGCCAGCAGCCAAGATCCCGGGACTAGCCCCTACAATGAGCAGTTCTTC. It codes for CASSQDPGTSPYNEQFF.

This clonotype was counted between two and nine times. The CDR3: CASSIGTSVYNEQFF. The CDR3 DNA reads TGTGCCAGTAGTATCGGGACTAGCGTCTACAATGAGCAGTTCTTC. V gene TRBV19 combines with J gene TRBJ2-1; the match to TRBD2 covers 10 bases. In germline, CDR1 is LNHDA, CDR2 SQIVND (reference sequence). The CDR3 covers 15 residues. Unmatched junction bases numbered 2, after V lost 3 bases and J lost 3 bases.

This sequence joins TRBV11-2 and TRBJ2-3; 12 bases align to TRBD2. Per the germline V gene, CDR1 is SGHAT and CDR2 is FQNNGV. CDR3 size: 17 residues. V lost 3 bases to trimming and J lost 1 base; unmatched junction nucleotides: 5. CDR3 sequence reads: CASSFRLAGAGTDTQYF. The CDR3 DNA is TGTGCCAGCAGCTTTAGACTAGCGGGAGCGGGCACAGATACGCAGTATTTT.

This clonotype was detected only once. CDR3 residues: CSARDWGTASYEQYF. In DNA form, the CDR3 reads TGCAGTGCTAGAGATTGGGGGACAGCATCCTACGAGCAGTACTTC. The chain joins TRBV20-1 to TRBJ2-7, with TRBD1 matching 7 bases. With V trimmed by 0 bases and J by 1 base, 6 bases remained unmatched. Per the germline V gene, CDR1 is DFQATT and CDR2 is SNEGSKA (reference sequence). This CDR3 is built from 15 residues.

This CDR3 is CATSRDHVEQYF. The DNA of the CDR3 is TGTGCCACCAGCAGAGATCATGTCGAGCAGTACTTC. This chain joins TRBV15 and TRBJ2-7; D remains ambiguous. Trimming took 0 bases from V and 6 from J, leaving 6 bases between them. The germline gives CDR1 LNHNV, CDR2 YYDKDF (reference sequence). CDR3 length: 12 residues.